The 20 T cell receptor beta chains given below trace back to one sample, sequenced in a study of T cell responses to AZD1222 COVID-19 vaccine. Repertoires were generated with immunoSEQ multiplex PCR, while TCRdb's copy carries only in-frame clones and drops some. The table records around 140,000 clones, 80% to 95% of them present only once. The sequencing used peripheral blood, collected 28 days after the second AZD1222 dose. The source of these receptors is an adult who received the AZD1222 COVID-19 vaccine.

The chain joins TRBV15 to TRBJ1-2; D gene uncertain. CDR1 is LNHNV and CDR2 is YYDKDF in the germline V gene (reference sequence). There are 17 residues in the CDR3. Trimming left V 0 bases short and J 0 bases short, with 14 bases between. In DNA, the CDR3 is TGTGCCACCAGCAGAGATCTCGAGGAGGGAGCTAACTATGGCTACACCTTC. Translation gives CATSRDLEEGANYGYTF.

V usage is TRBV5-1 and J usage is TRBJ1-2, with TRBD1 matching over 7 bases. Germline assignment: CDR1 SGHRS and CDR2 YFSETQ. CDR3 length: 14 residues. V lost 3 bases and J lost 4; bases outside the gene matches: 6. DNA of the CDR3: TGCGCCAGCAGCTCCACGGGGGACAGCTATGGCTACACCTTC. Amino acids: CASSSTGDSYGYTF. Looking up the rest from reference TRBV5-1 and TRBJ1-2 gives the full variable domain: KAGVTQTPRYLIKTRGQQVTLSCSPISGHRSVSWYQQTPGQGLQFLFEYFSETQRNKGNFPGRFSGRQFSNSRSEMNVSTLELGDSALYLCASSSTGDSYGYTFGSGTRLTVV.

This chain links TRBV2 with TRBJ1-1; possible D gene TRBD1, 5 bases. The CDR3 is 14 amino acids. Germline V gene lookup returns CDR1 SNHLY and CDR2 FYNNEI. Trimming stripped 8 bases from V and 4 bases from J, with 17 bases between. The CDR3 bases are TGTGCCAGCTCAGTGGGGGGAGAGGGCACTGAAGCTTTCTTT. As protein: CASSVGGEGTEAFF.

This chain uses TRBV28 with TRBJ1-5; D is uncertain. The CDR3 length is 12 residues. Germline-derived CDR1 and CDR2 are MDHEN and SYDVKM. V was clipped by 6 bases and J by 5 bases, with 8 bases between them. CDR3 sequence reads: CASSPRDQPQHF. CDR3 bases: TGTGCCAGCAGCCCCCGGGATCAGCCCCAGCATTTT.

This rearrangement joins TRBV6-5 to TRBJ1-4; D gene uncertain. This CDR3 has 14 residues. The germline V and J ends were trimmed by 5 bases and 4 bases, with 11 bases remaining between them. In germline, CDR1 is MNHEY, CDR2 SVGAGI. CDR3 amino acids: CASSPDGLNEKLFF. The CDR3 nucleotides read TGTGCCAGCAGTCCGGACGGACTTAATGAAAAACTGTTTTTT.

The chain is built from TRBV12-5 and TRBJ2-2, with 7 positions matching TRBD2. The ends lost 1 base at V and 2 bases at J; junction bases unmatched: 1. There are 15 residues in the CDR3. Germline CDR1 reads LGHNT; CDR2 reads FRNRAP. The CDR3: CASGLGLANTGELFF. Here the CDR3 DNA reads TGTGCTAGTGGTTTGGGACTAGCCAACACCGGGGAGCTGTTTTTT.

The gene calls are TRBV29-1 and TRBJ2-5; D might be TRBD2 (6 bases). CDR3 size: 13 residues. V gave up 6 bases and J gave up 1 base, with 12 bases separating them. Germline V gene data show CDR1 as SQVTM and CDR2 as ANQGSEA. The CDR3 region is CSVLKGGQETQYF. In DNA form, the CDR3 reads TGCAGCGTCCTCAAGGGAGGCCAAGAGACCCAGTACTTC.

The chain joins TRBV11-3 to TRBJ1-1; no clear D gene. Per the germline V gene, CDR1 is SGHNT and CDR2 is YENEEA. Trimming left V 5 bases short and J 2 bases short, with 9 bases between. This CDR3 contains 13 residues. The CDR3 loop is CASSLNTNTEAFF. Written as DNA, the CDR3 is TGTGCCAGCAGCCTAAACACCAACACTGAAGCTTTCTTT.

This chain links TRBV24-1 with TRBJ2-2, with 8 bases that match TRBD2. Germline V lookup: CDR1 KGHDR, CDR2 SFDVKD. Losses at the gene ends were 0 bases for V and 6 bases for J; bases not matched to a gene: 2. This CDR3 contains 15 residues. CDR3 nucleotides: TGTGCCACCAGTGATTTGGTGCGGGAGGCCGGGGAGCTGTTTTTT. It is translated as CATSDLVREAGELFF.

This clone was seen a single time. The chain combines TRBV3-1 (or the pseudogene TRBV3-2) with TRBJ1-5, with unresolved D. The V end was cut by 3 bases, the J end by 0 bases, with 9 bases between. The CDR3 extends over 15 amino acids. Germline V lookup: CDR1 LGHDT, CDR2 YNNKEL (reference sequence). The CDR3 loop is CASSQRPTSNQPQHF. The CDR3 nucleotides read TGTGCCAGCAGCCAGCGACCCACTAGCAATCAGCCCCAGCATTTT.

This clone turned up a few times. The chain is built from TRBV11-2 and TRBJ2-5; maybe TRBD1 (5 bases). Trimming left V 0 bases short and J 4 bases short, with 12 bases between. Germline assignment: CDR1 SGHAT and CDR2 FQNNGV. There are 15 residues in the CDR3. The CDR3 DNA sequence: TGTGCCAGCAGCTTAGATCGGACATACGGAGAGACCCAGTACTTC. Protein product: CASSLDRTYGETQYF.

The chain is built from TRBV21-1 and TRBJ1-5. TRBV21-1 is a pseudogene locus. This CDR3 has 13 amino acids. The CDR3 DNA reads as TGTGCCAGCAGCAAAGAGGACGGTCAGCCCCAGCATTTT. Residues: CASSKEDGQPQHF.

The J gene is TRBJ2-1, the V gene TRBV14, with 11 bases identical to TRBD2. Germline loops: CDR1 SGHDN, CDR2 FVKESK. The CDR3 runs 16 residues. V shed 4 bases and J 3 bases; nucleotides not matched to a gene: 5. CDR3: CASSPLAGGDYNEQFF. The CDR3 DNA reads as TGTGCCAGCAGCCCCTTAGCGGGGGGGGACTACAATGAGCAGTTCTTC.

In this sample, this clone turned up once. This chain uses TRBV5-1 with TRBJ2-7; no definite D call. This CDR3 spans 15 amino acids. In germline, CDR1 is SGHRS, CDR2 YFSETQ. Trimming cost V 3 bases and J 0 bases, with 13 bases left between them. CDR3: CASSSQTEISYEQYF. CDR3 DNA: TGCGCCAGCAGCTCCCAAACAGAGATCTCCTACGAGCAGTACTTC.

The chain combines TRBV10-2 with TRBJ1-5; no clear D. V was shortened by 3 bases and J by 7 bases, with 13 bases between the two germline ends. CDR1 and CDR2 (germline): WSHSY, SAAADI. The CDR3 is 14 amino acids. CDR3 protein: CASSESGPGQPQHF. CDR3 sequence (DNA): TGCGCCAGCAGTGAATCTGGGCCGGGGCAGCCCCAGCATTTT.

The chain employs TRBV29-1 and TRBJ1-2, with 7 bases lining up with TRBD1. The length of the CDR3 is 12 residues. With 7 bases clipped from V and 8 bases from J, the junction kept 10 bases outside the gene matches. CDR1 is SQVTM, CDR2 ANQGSEA, per germline. Here the CDR3 reads CSGGKGDSGYTF. CDR3 coding DNA: TGCAGCGGGGGGAAGGGGGACAGCGGCTACACCTTC.

This clone has more than one count but fewer than ten. The chain joins TRBV25-1 to TRBJ2-3; 10 bases are a match to TRBD2. Looked up from germline, CDR1 is MGHDK and CDR2 is SYGVNS. The CDR3 contains 16 residues. J was trimmed by 0 bases and V by 2 bases; bases with no gene match: 2. In DNA form, the CDR3 reads TGTGCCAGCAGTGAAGGGACTAGCGAAAGCACAGATACGCAGTATTTT. Amino acids: CASSEGTSESTDTQYF.

The rearrangement links TRBV21-1 to TRBJ1-1. TRBV21-1 is designated a pseudogene. The CDR3 is 20 amino acids. CDR3 DNA sequence: TGTGCCAGCAGCAAATTAAAAAGGACCGAAACGCCCCAGGGAGACACTGAAGCTTTCTTT. This codes for CASSKLKRTETPQGDTEAFF.

This chain joins TRBV5-5 and TRBJ2-7, with D perhaps TRBD2 (6 bases). V was clipped by 0 bases and J by 5 bases, with 9 bases between them. This CDR3 is built from 13 residues. CDR1 and CDR2 (germline): SGHKS, YYEKEE (reference sequence). The DNA for the CDR3 is TGTGCCAGCAGCTTGGCCGGGAGCCACGAGCAGTACGTC. Translating it yields CASSLAGSHEQYV.

The CDR3 sequence is CASSVEEGHNSPLHF. CDR3 in DNA: TGTGCCAGCAGCGTAGAGGAGGGACATAATTCACCCCTCCACTTT. V and J are TRBV9 and TRBJ1-6; a weak D match, TRBD1 (5 bases). This CDR3 contains 15 residues. V was cut by 0 bases and J by 5 bases, with 9 bases left in between. Per the germline V gene, CDR1 is SGDLS and CDR2 is YYNGEE.